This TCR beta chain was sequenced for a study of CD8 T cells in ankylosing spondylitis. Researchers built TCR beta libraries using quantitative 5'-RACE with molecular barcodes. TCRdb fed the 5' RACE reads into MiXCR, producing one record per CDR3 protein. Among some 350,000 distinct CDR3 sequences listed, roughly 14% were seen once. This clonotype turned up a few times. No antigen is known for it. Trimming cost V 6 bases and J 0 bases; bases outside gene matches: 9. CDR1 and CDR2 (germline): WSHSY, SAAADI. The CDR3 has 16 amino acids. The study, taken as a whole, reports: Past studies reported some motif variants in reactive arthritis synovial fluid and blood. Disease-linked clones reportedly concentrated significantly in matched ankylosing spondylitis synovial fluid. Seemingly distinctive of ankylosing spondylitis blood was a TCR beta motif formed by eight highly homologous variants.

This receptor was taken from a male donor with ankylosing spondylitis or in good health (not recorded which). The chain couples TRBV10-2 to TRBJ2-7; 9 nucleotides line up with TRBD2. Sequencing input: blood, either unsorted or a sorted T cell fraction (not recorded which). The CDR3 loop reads CASSVTSGLSSYEQYF. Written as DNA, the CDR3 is TGCGCCAGCAGCGTTACTAGCGGGCTTAGCTCCTACGAGCAGTACTTC.